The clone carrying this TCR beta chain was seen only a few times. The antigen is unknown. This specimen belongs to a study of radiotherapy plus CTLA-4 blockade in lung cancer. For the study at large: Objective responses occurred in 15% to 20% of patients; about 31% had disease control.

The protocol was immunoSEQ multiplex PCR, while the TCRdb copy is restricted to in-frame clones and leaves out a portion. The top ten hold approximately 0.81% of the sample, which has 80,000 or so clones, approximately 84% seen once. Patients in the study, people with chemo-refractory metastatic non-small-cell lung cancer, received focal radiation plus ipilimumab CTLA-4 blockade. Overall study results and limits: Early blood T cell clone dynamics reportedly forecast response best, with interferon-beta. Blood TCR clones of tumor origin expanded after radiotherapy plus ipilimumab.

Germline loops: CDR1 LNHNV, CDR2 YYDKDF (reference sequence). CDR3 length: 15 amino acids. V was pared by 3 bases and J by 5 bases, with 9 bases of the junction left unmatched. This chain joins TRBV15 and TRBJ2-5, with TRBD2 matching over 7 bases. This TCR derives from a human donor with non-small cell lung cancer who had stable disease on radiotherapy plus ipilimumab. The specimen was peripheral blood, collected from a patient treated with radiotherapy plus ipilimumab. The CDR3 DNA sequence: TGTGCCACCAGCAGCTTCGGGGGGTTGCAGGAGACCCAGTACTTC. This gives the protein CATSSFGGLQETQYF.